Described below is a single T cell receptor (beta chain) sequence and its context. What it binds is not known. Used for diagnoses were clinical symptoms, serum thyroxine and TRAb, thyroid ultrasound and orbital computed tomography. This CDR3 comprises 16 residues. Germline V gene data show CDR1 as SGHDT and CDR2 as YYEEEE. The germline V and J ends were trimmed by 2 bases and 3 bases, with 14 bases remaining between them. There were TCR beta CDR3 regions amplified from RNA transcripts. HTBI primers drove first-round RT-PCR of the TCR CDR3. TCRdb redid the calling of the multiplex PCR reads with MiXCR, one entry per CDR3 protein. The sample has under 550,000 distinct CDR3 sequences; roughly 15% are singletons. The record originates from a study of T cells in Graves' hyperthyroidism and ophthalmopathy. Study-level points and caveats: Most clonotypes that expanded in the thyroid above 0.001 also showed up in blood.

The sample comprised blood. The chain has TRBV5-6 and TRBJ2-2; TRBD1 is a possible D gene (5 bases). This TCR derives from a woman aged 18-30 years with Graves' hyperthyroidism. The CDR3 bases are TGTGCCAGCAGCTTCAGTGGCAGGGTGGACACCGGGGAGCTGTTTTTT. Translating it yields CASSFSGRVDTGELFF.